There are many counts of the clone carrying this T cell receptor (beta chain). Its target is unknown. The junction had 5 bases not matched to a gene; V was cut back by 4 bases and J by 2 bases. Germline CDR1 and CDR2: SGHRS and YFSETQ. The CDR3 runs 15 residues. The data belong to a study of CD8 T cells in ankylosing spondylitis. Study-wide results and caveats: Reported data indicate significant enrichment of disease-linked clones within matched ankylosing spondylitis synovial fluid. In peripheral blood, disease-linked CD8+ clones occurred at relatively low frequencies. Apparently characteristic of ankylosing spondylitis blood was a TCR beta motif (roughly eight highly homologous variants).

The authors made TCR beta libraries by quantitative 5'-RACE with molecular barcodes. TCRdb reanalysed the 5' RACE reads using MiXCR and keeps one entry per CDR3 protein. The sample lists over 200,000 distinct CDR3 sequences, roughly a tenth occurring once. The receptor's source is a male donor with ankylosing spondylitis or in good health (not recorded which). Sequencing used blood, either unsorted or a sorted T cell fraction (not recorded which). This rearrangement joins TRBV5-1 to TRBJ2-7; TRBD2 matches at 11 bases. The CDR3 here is CASSRLAGGTYEQYF. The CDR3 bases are TGCGCCAGCAGCCGCCTAGCGGGGGGTACCTACGAGCAGTACTTC.